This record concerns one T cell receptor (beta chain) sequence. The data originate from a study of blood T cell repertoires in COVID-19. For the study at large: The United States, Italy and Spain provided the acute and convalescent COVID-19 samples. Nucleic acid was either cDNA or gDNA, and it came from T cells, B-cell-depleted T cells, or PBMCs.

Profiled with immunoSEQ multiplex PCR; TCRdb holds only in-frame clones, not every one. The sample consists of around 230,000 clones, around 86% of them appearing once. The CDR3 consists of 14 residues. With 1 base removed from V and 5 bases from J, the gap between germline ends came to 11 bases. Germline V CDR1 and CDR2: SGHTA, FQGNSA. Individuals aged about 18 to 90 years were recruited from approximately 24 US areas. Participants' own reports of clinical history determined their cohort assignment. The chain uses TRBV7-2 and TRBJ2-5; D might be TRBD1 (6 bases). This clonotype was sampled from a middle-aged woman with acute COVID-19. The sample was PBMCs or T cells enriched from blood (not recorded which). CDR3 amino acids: CASSLVRQGETQYF. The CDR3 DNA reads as TGTGCCAGCAGCTTAGTGAGGCAGGGGGAGACCCAGTACTTC.